This entry is about one T cell receptor beta chain. The antigen is not known. In the CD4+ fraction, cells were divided into CD45RA+ naive and CD45RA-negative memory subsets. This specimen comes from a study of shared clonotypes between healthy human individuals. Findings and limits, study-wide: Incomplete sequencing of sorted subsets was indicated by rarefaction despite large depth. All-four-donor shared clonotypes had higher generation probabilities than non-shared clonotypes did.

Deep level was the assay's run setting. Produced via immunoSEQ multiplex PCR; TCRdb's table is partial and in-frame only. The sample records around 550,000 clones, 95% to 97% being singletons. Sequenced sample: naive CD4+ T cells sorted from blood. Subset of the sample: CD45RA+ positively selected. The receptor's source is a woman aged 25 to 39 in good health.

This CDR3 reads CASYLGQGRETQYF. DNA of the CDR3: TGCGCCAGCTACCTTGGACAGGGTAGAGAGACCCAGTACTTC. This chain uses TRBV5-1 with TRBJ2-5; TRBD1 aligns across 8 bases. The CDR3 runs 14 residues. The V and J ends lost 7 bases and 4 bases, in that order; junction bases with no gene match: 9. Per germline, CDR1 SGHRS and CDR2 YFSETQ.